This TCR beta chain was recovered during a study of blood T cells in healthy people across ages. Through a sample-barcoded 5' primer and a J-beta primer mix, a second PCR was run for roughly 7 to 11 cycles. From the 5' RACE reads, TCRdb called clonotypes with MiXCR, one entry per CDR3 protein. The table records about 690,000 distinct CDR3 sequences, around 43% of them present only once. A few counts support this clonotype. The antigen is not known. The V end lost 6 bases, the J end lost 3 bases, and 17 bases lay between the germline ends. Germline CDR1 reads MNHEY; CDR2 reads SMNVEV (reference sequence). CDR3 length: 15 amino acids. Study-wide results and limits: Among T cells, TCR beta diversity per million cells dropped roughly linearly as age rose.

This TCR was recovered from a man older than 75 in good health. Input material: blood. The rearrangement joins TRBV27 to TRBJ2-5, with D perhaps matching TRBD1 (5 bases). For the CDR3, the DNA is TGTGCCAGCAGACCTTGGGGCAGGGCAGAAGAGACCCAGTACTTC. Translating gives CASRPWGRAEETQYF.